These T cell receptor beta chains were read from a single sample in a study of PD-1 blockade in mismatch repair-deficient tumors. Libraries were prepared by immunoSEQ multiplex PCR; TCRdb keeps only in-frame clonotypes and omits some of them. The sample shows about 51,000 clones, roughly 80% of them seen only once. The specimen comprised peripheral blood, sampled roughly 21 weeks after starting pembrolizumab. The origin of the receptors is an adult with mismatch repair-deficient cancer. Both conserved end residues are part of each CDR3.

TRBV4-1,CASSQDWTGKAFF
TRBV30,CAWSGRDFGEQFF
TRBV6-5,CASNWGSAYNEQFF
TRBV4-1,CASSQEGLNTEAFF
TRBV25-1,CASRGTGDNYGYTF
TRBV7-6,CASSQGVTDSTDTQYF
TRBV28,CASTWQGQHYTF
TRBV6-5,CASSRTSTSAEQYF
TRBV12-5,CASGLVITGRAETQYF
TRBV13,CASSLAGARANVLTF